This T cell receptor (beta chain) originates from a study of T cell repertoires in aging, cancer and after chemotherapy. Study-wide background: Six age groups, ranging from 30 or younger to 70 or older, included the donors. The full dataset contained several million TCR reads. Study conclusions and caveats: Median generation probability rose over the chemotherapy interval in each cancer cohort, suggesting rebound thymic output. Immunological memory after chemotherapy cannot be judged from the repertoire data.

For this clonotype: Its specificity is unknown.

Amplification of TCR beta used genomic DNA extracted from peripheral blood. A mixed TRB-A/B primer pool amplified rearranged TRB by multiplex touch-down PCR. TCRdb used MiXCR to reprocess the multiplex PCR reads, holding one entry per CDR3 protein. The table has approximately 10,000 distinct CDR3 sequences, approximately 37% seen once; the top ten hold roughly 1.8%. The V gene lost 1 base and the J gene lost 7 bases, with 16 bases spanning the gap. CDR1 is LNHNV, CDR2 YYDKDF, per germline (reference sequence). This CDR3 contains 16 residues. Sequenced material: blood. The sequence derives from a human donor in good health. The rearrangement uses TRBV15 and TRBJ2-2, with D possibly TRBD2 on 7 matching bases. The CDR3 region has the DNA TGTGCCACCAGCAGAGGATTGGGCGGGGGCAGCGGGGAGCTGTTTTTT. It yields the protein CATSRGLGGGSGELFF.